This T cell receptor beta chain came from a study of shared clonotypes between healthy human individuals. A deep-level run was used for the assay. Profiling relied on immunoSEQ multiplex PCR, and the TCRdb table lists in-frame clones only, not all of them. The sample lists about 2.1 million clones; around 95% were seen once. Naive CD8 cells, CD45RO-negative and positively selected for CCR7, excluded terminally differentiated effector memory CD45RA+ cells. All participating donors were Caucasian adults from Nashville, Tennessee. The specimen was naive CD8+ T cells from PBMCs. This sequence was found in a man younger than 35 in good health. Some clones in this sample may be carry-over from other donors' samples.

The CDR3, as DNA: TGTGCCAGCAGTTTAGGACCTCACTCTGGAAACACCATATATTTT. Translating gives CASSLGPHSGNTIYF. The chain links TRBV28 to TRBJ1-3; D call uncertain. Germline V CDR1 and CDR2: MDHEN, SYDVKM. This CDR3 has 15 amino acids. V was clipped by 2 bases and J by 0 bases, with 8 bases between them.